This T cell receptor beta chain emerged from a study of lymphopenia after photon versus proton radiotherapy. Profiled with immunoSEQ multiplex PCR; TCRdb holds only in-frame clones, not every one. The table lists 60,000 or so clones, approximately 84% of them singletons. About this clone itself: No antigen is known for it.

Study results and caveats: Under photons, naive T cells and diversity fell while effector/memory populations rose.

This CDR3 region has 18 residues. Germline assignment: CDR1 LGHNA and CDR2 YNFKEQ. With 0 bases clipped from V and 2 bases from J, the junction kept 10 bases outside the gene matches. The clonotype comes from a man aged 40-49 years with gastric cancer. The chain recombines TRBV4-2 with TRBJ2-3, with TRBD2 identical over 8 bases. Sequences were derived from peripheral blood, sampled from a patient treated with photon-based radiotherapy. This CDR3 is CASSQEVPSGLTTDTQYF. CDR3 sequence (DNA): TGTGCCAGCAGCCAAGAAGTGCCTAGCGGGCTCACCACAGATACGCAGTATTTT.